This entry lists 2 T cell receptor beta chains sequenced from one sample in a study of blood T cells in healthy people across ages. A second PCR of 7 to 11 cycles used a sample-barcoded 5' primer and a J-beta primer mix. TCRdb passed the 5' RACE reads through MiXCR, listing each CDR3 protein once. The table has roughly 640,000 distinct CDR3 sequences, less than 35% seen once. The sequenced sample was blood. These receptors were taken from a woman of 80 years or more in good health.

This clonotype occurred many times. The V gene is TRBV6-1, the J gene TRBJ2-7; D not resolved. The CDR3 totals 12 residues. From germline, CDR1 is MNHNS and CDR2 SASEGT. V lost 3 bases to trimming and J lost 7 bases, with 10 bases between them. The CDR3 loop is CASSDSDREQYF. In DNA, the CDR3 is TGTGCCAGCAGTGATTCGGACCGAGAGCAGTACTTC.

This chain joins TRBV7-2 and TRBJ2-7; D is unresolved. Trimming took off 5 bases at V and 0 bases at J, with 11 bases between the two ends. Germline V gene lookup returns CDR1 SGHTA and CDR2 FQGNSA. This CDR3 region has 14 residues. This chain's CDR3 is CASSPRRNSYEQYF. The CDR3 DNA follows: TGTGCCAGCAGCCCCAGACGGAACTCCTACGAGCAGTACTTC. Drawing the rest from reference TRBV7-2 and TRBJ2-7, the complete variable domain is GAGVSQSPSNKVTEKGKDVELRCDPISGHTALYWYRQSLGQGLEFLIYFQGNSAPDKSGLPSDRFSAERTGGSVSTLTIQRTQQEDSAVYLCASSPRRNSYEQYFGPGTRLTVT.